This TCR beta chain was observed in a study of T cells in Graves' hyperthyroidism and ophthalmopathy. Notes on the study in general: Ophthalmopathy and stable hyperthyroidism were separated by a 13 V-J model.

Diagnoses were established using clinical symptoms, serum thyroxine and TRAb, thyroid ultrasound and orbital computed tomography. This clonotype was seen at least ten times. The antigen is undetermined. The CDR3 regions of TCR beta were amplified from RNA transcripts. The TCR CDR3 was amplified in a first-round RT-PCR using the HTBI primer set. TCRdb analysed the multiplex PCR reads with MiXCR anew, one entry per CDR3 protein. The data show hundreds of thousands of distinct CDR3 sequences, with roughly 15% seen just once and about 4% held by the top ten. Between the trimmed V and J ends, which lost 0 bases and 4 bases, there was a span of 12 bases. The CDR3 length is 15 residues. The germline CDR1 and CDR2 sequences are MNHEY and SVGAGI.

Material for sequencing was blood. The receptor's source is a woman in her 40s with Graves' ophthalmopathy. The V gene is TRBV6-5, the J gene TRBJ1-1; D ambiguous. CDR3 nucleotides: TGTGCCAGCAGTTACTCGGTCGTACTCCCCACTGAAGCTTTCTTT. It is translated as CASSYSVVLPTEAFF.